This T cell receptor beta chain is drawn from a study of neurological immune-mediated disorders. Study-level findings and limits: Phylogenetic grouping put 18 of 34 multiple sclerosis patients' repertoires into one related-CDR3 cluster, a possible signature. HTLV-1-associated myelopathy led in TCR clonal expansion, while multiple sclerosis ranked lowest, below healthy controls.

V was cut by 6 bases and J by 0 bases, with 9 bases left in between. This CDR3 contains 14 residues. Synthesis of cDNA was carried out by template-switch 5'RACE. The reaction used 10-nucleotide random UMIs. TCRdb processed the 5' RACE reads anew with MiXCR; each CDR3 protein has one entry. Of some 86,000 distinct CDR3 sequences in the sample, just over 2.5% were seen once. This clonotype appeared many times. Its specificity is unknown. The sequenced sample was PBMCs. The V call is TRBV12-3 or TRBV12-4, the J call TRBJ2-1; no clear D. The TCR originated in a woman in her thirties with multiple sclerosis. CDR3 residues: CASSLMSSYNEQFF. The CDR3 DNA follows: TGTGCCAGCAGCCTGATGAGCTCCTACAATGAGCAGTTCTTC.